The sequence of this TCR beta chain was determined in a study of control samples from healthy donors and cancer patients. TCRdb's table, derived via immunoSEQ multiplex PCR, lists solely in-frame clones and lacks some. Of roughly 130,000 clones listed, less than 95% are singletons. Per germline, CDR1 LGHNA and CDR2 YNFKEQ. With 9 bases clipped from V and 3 bases from J, the junction kept 26 bases outside the gene matches. This CDR3 region has 21 residues. The sequence was collected from a young man in good health. Specimen: blood. The chain joins TRBV4-2 to TRBJ1-2; TRBD1 aligns across 12 bases. This chain's CDR3 is CARTLGTGGAWGPPPYYGYTF. In DNA, the CDR3 is TGTGCCAGGACCCTGGGGACAGGGGGCGCGTGGGGCCCCCCACCGTACTATGGCTACACCTTC.